This T cell receptor beta chain was found in a study of monozygotic twins with inflammatory bowel disease. Study-wide results and caveats: IBD patients had lower TCRbeta diversity (inverse Simpson) than healthy co-twins. Distinguishing T cell subtypes was not possible.

Germline V gene data show CDR1 as SGDLS and CDR2 as YYNGEE. This CDR3 has 14 amino acids. Remarks on this clonotype: As yet, its antigen is unknown.

TCR libraries were prepared from 3,000 to 4,500 ng total RNA each. TCRdb reworked the 5' RACE reads into one entry per CDR3 protein, no DNA. The table lists about 210,000 distinct CDR3 sequences. The sequenced material came from blood. This TCR derives from a human donor with ulcerative colitis or Crohn's disease, or a healthy co-twin of an affected twin (not recorded which). The chain has TRBV9 and TRBJ2-7; TCRdb calls TRBD1, which cannot be checked without DNA. The CDR3 reads CASSVTVGSSEQYF.